Shown below are 24 T cell receptor beta chains from a single sample sequenced in a study of T cell responses to AZD1222 COVID-19 vaccine. Repertoires were generated with immunoSEQ multiplex PCR, while TCRdb's copy carries only in-frame clones and drops some. The sample holds tens of thousands of clones, approximately 90% seen once. The sequenced sample was peripheral blood, obtained on day 0 of AZD1222 vaccination. All receptors derive from an adult in good health.

The V gene is TRBV3-1 (or the pseudogene TRBV3-2), the J gene TRBJ2-3; D gene unclear. Trimming took 2 bases from V and 0 from J, leaving 9 bases between them. This CDR3 spans 15 amino acids. Germline V gene sequence: CDR1 LGHDT, CDR2 YNNKEL (reference sequence). Written as DNA, the CDR3 is TGTGCCAGCAGCCAATTACTATCCAGCACAGATACGCAGTATTTT. This translates into CASSQLLSSTDTQYF.

About this clone: This CDR3 is also generated by other DNA sequences in the sample. The chain recombines TRBV5-1 with TRBJ1-1; D possibly corresponds to TRBD1 (5 bases). V lost 1 base to trimming and J lost 5 bases, with 12 bases between them. This CDR3 region has 14 residues. Germline CDR1 is SGHRS and CDR2 is YFSETQ. The CDR3 sequence is CASSLRGEGTEAFF. The CDR3 DNA reads TGCGCCAGCAGCTTGAGAGGGGAAGGTACTGAAGCTTTCTTT.

This rearrangement joins TRBV6-5 to TRBJ1-4; 7 nucleotides agree with TRBD1. The CDR3 covers 15 residues. Germline CDR1 reads MNHEY; CDR2 reads SVGAGI. The V segment lost 0 bases and the J segment 4 bases; nucleotides outside the gene matches: 2. The CDR3 loop is CASSYSGQNNEKLFF. The DNA for the CDR3 is TGTGCCAGCAGTTACTCGGGACAGAATAATGAAAAACTGTTTTTT.

V is TRBV28 and J is TRBJ1-1; no firm D call. The CDR3 is made up of 14 amino acids. Between the trimmed V and J ends, which lost 7 bases and 1 base, there was a span of 13 bases. Germline loops: CDR1 MDHEN, CDR2 SYDVKM. In DNA, the CDR3 is TGTGCCAGCACCTTCGGCGGACCGAACACTGAAGCTTTCTTT. It encodes CASTFGGPNTEAFF.

The chain combines TRBV3-1 (or the pseudogene TRBV3-2) with TRBJ1-2; D is perhaps TRBD1 (6 bases). CDR1 is LGHDT and CDR2 is YNNKEL in the germline V gene (reference sequence). The CDR3 has 13 residues. Trimming removed 5 bases at V and 7 bases at J, with 14 bases between. CDR3 DNA: TGTGCCAGCAGCTCCCCCAGGGGAGGTGGCTACACCTTC. It yields the protein CASSSPRGGGYTF.

This clone was picked up a small number of times. The V call is TRBV2, the J call TRBJ1-1; 7 bases map to TRBD1. J gave up 0 bases and V 1 base, and 5 bases lay outside the gene matches. The CDR3 contains 16 residues. Looked up from germline, CDR1 is SNHLY and CDR2 is FYNNEI. CDR3 DNA sequence: TGTGCCAGCAGTGAAGGGGGACAGAGGATGAACACTGAAGCTTTCTTT. It is translated as CASSEGGQRMNTEAFF.

The V gene is TRBV24-1, the J gene TRBJ2-7; D possibly corresponds to TRBD1 (5 bases). The germline V gene has CDR1 KGHDR and CDR2 SFDVKD. The CDR3 is 15 amino acids. The germline V and J ends were trimmed by 3 bases and 5 bases, with 16 bases remaining between them. The CDR3 here is CATSDLSDNEDEQYF. The CDR3, as DNA: TGTGCCACCAGTGATCTATCGGACAATGAGGACGAGCAGTACTTC.

V and J are TRBV15 and TRBJ2-6; the D gene is possibly TRBD1 (6 bases). The CDR3 consists of 17 residues. Germline CDR1 and CDR2: LNHNV and YYDKDF (reference sequence). Between the trimmed V and J ends, which lost 6 bases and 0 bases, there was a span of 15 bases. The CDR3 bases are TGTGCCACCAGAGGACAGTCCTACTTCTCTGGGGCCAACGTCCTGACTTTC. Translation gives CATRGQSYFSGANVLTF.

The chain combines TRBV21-1 with TRBJ2-3; the table names TRBD1, a call not compared with the DNA. TRBV21-1 is marked as a pseudogene. The CDR3 sequence is 23 residues long. In nucleotides, the CDR3 is TGTGCCAGCAGCTCCAAGGGGCACGTTGGGGGCGGACTTCCTAAAACTCTCACAGATACGCAGTATTTT. It yields the protein CASSSKGHVGGGLPKTLTDTQYF.

V is TRBV5-1 and J is TRBJ1-1; 10 bases are a match to TRBD1. CDR1 is SGHRS, CDR2 YFSETQ, per germline. V gave up 3 bases and J gave up 4 bases; unmatched junction bases: 6. This CDR3 is built from 15 residues. CDR3 DNA: TGCGCCAGCAGCTCGCAGGACAGGGGGAGCACTGAAGCTTTCTTT. It encodes CASSSQDRGSTEAFF.

The rearrangement links TRBV19 to TRBJ1-1, with D possibly TRBD1 on 6 matching bases. Germline CDR1 is LNHDA and CDR2 is SQIVND (reference sequence). The CDR3 contains 15 residues. Deletions cut 5 bases from V and 3 bases from J, with 16 bases between. The CDR3 bases are TGTGCCAGTAGTGCCGACGGACACAGGGACACTGAAGCTTTCTTT. As protein: CASSADGHRDTEAFF.

Here the CDR3 reads CAAQGFGGPGELFF. The CDR3 DNA is TGTGCCGCACAGGGCTTTGGGGGCCCCGGGGAGCTGTTTTTT. This chain uses TRBV10-3 with TRBJ2-2; perhaps TRBD1 as D (6 bases). CDR3 length: 14 amino acids. Trimming pared 11 bases from V and 6 bases from J, leaving 19 bases between. Germline CDR1 and CDR2: ENHRY and SYGVKD.

This chain connects TRBV28 to TRBJ1-5; unclear D gene. The CDR3 is 13 residues long. Germline lookup yields CDR1 MDHEN and CDR2 SYDVKM. V dropped 2 bases and J dropped 9 bases, with 11 bases sitting between them. CDR3 sequence reads: CASSLTHVRPQHF. CDR3 in DNA: TGTGCCAGCAGTTTAACCCATGTGCGGCCCCAGCATTTT.

The chain has TRBV5-5 and TRBJ2-3; the D is unclear. The CDR3 totals 15 residues. The V and J ends lost 0 bases and 6 bases respectively, with 14 bases between them. Germline CDR1 is SGHKS and CDR2 is YYEKEE (reference sequence). This CDR3 reads CASSLVPVSGDTQYF. The DNA of the CDR3 is TGTGCCAGCAGCTTGGTTCCGGTGTCGGGTGATACGCAGTATTTT.

The chain combines TRBV5-1 with TRBJ2-1; 7 nucleotides agree with TRBD1. The CDR3 contains 15 residues. V was pared by 0 bases and J by 5 bases, with 5 bases of the junction left unmatched. Germline CDR1 and CDR2: SGHRS and YFSETQ. CDR3 bases: TGCGCCAGCAGCTTGGGACAGGGACGGGACAATGAGCAGTTCTTC. This translates into CASSLGQGRDNEQFF. The variable domain in full, with the rest retrieved from reference TRBV5-1 and TRBJ2-1, is KAGVTQTPRYLIKTRGQQVTLSCSPISGHRSVSWYQQTPGQGLQFLFEYFSETQRNKGNFPGRFSGRQFSNSRSEMNVSTLELGDSALYLCASSLGQGRDNEQFFGPGTRLTVL.

The V and J genes are TRBV19 and TRBJ1-4; D remains unclear. Between the trimmed V and J ends, which lost 6 bases and 8 bases, there was a span of 22 bases. Germline V gene data show CDR1 as LNHDA and CDR2 as SQIVND (reference sequence). CDR3 length: 16 amino acids. The CDR3, as DNA: TGTGCCAGTAGCCCCATGGACTCCTTCGAAGGAGAAAAACTGTTTTTT. It translates to CASSPMDSFEGEKLFF.

This rearrangement joins TRBV5-5 to TRBJ1-2, with D tentatively TRBD1 (5 bases). Per the germline V gene, CDR1 is SGHKS and CDR2 is YYEKEE (reference sequence). The CDR3 is made up of 15 amino acids. The germline V and J ends were trimmed by 0 bases and 6 bases, with 15 bases remaining between them. CDR3 bases: TGTGCCAGCAGCTTGGTTGCAGGGAGAGGGGATGGCTACACCTTC. As protein: CASSLVAGRGDGYTF. Together with reference TRBV5-5 and TRBJ1-2, the CDR3 gives the full variable domain: DAGVTQSPTHLIKTRGQQVTLRCSPISGHKSVSWYQQVLGQGPQFIFQYYEKEERGRGNFPDRFSARQFPNYSSELNVNALLLGDSALYLCASSLVAGRGDGYTFGSGTRLTVV.

The V and J genes are TRBV23-1 and TRBJ2-2; 9 bases agree with TRBD1. TRBV23-1 qualifies as an ORF whose function is uncertain. The J segment lost 1 base and the V segment lost 6 bases, leaving 12 bases of the junction unmatched. This CDR3 spans 18 amino acids. The CDR3 spells CASRTIARDRENTGELFF. CDR3 coding DNA: TGCGCCAGCAGAACAATTGCCCGGGACAGGGAGAACACCGGGGAGCTGTTTTTT.

The V call is TRBV5-1, the J call TRBJ2-2; D may be TRBD1 (6 bases). The CDR3 spans 16 residues. Trimming left V 4 bases short and J 3 bases short, with 16 bases between. Germline CDR1 reads SGHRS; CDR2 reads YFSETQ. Here the CDR3 reads CASSPQGSPDTGELFF. CDR3 nucleotides: TGCGCCAGCAGCCCACAGGGAAGCCCGGACACCGGGGAGCTGTTTTTT.

The chain employs TRBV19 and TRBJ1-6, with a tentative D call TRBD1 (6 bases). This CDR3 has 17 amino acids. The V gene's germline CDR1 is LNHDA and CDR2 SQIVND (reference sequence). V dropped 7 bases and J dropped 0 bases, with 16 bases sitting between them. The CDR3 nucleotides are TGTGCCAGTACTCACGACAGGACGAGCTCCTATAATTCACCCCTCCACTTT. The encoded protein is CASTHDRTSSYNSPLHF.

The chain combines TRBV7-2 with TRBJ1-1; no clear D. Germline V gene data show CDR1 as SGHTA and CDR2 as FQGNSA. This CDR3 region has 13 residues. V was trimmed by 5 bases and J by 0 bases, leaving 7 bases between them. CDR3 region: CASSVDLNTEAFF. The CDR3 nucleotides are TGTGCCAGCAGCGTGGACCTGAACACTGAAGCTTTCTTT. Combining the CDR3 with reference TRBV7-2 and TRBJ1-1 gives the whole variable domain GAGVSQSPSNKVTEKGKDVELRCDPISGHTALYWYRQSLGQGLEFLIYFQGNSAPDKSGLPSDRFSAERTGGSVSTLTIQRTQQEDSAVYLCASSVDLNTEAFFGQGTRLTVV.

There are a few counts of this clone. The chain employs TRBV5-1 and TRBJ2-7; weak D call: TRBD1 (6 bases). Trimming stripped 2 bases from V and 0 bases from J, with 9 bases between. CDR1 and CDR2 from the germline V gene are SGHRS and YFSETQ. This CDR3 region has 14 residues. CDR3 sequence (DNA): TGCGCCAGCAGCTTTAGACAGGACTCCTACGAGCAGTACTTC. This sequence encodes CASSFRQDSYEQYF.

This clone has just a few counts. The rearrangement links TRBV7-9 to TRBJ2-3, with 10 bases that match TRBD2. This CDR3 is 14 amino acids long. Germline V gene sequence: CDR1 SEHNR, CDR2 FQNEAQ (reference sequence). With V trimmed by 4 bases and J by 6 bases, 4 bases remained unmatched. The CDR3, as DNA: TGTGCCAGCAGCTCGACTAGCGGGCTCGATACGCAGTATTTT. Translation: CASSSTSGLDTQYF.

The gene calls are TRBV28 and TRBJ1-2; TRBD1 matches 7 bases. Germline V gives CDR1 MDHEN, CDR2 SYDVKM. V shed 5 bases and J 4 bases; nucleotides not matched to a gene: 10. This CDR3 spans 15 amino acids. The CDR3 spells CASSVPGTDVYGYTF. DNA for the CDR3: TGTGCCAGCAGTGTCCCCGGGACAGATGTCTATGGCTACACCTTC.